A selection of T cell receptor beta chains follows, all from one sample in a study of PD-L1 blockade in urothelial cancer. Assay used: immunoSEQ multiplex PCR; TCRdb lists only in-frame clones, some missing. Here the sample spans tens of thousands of clones, over 70% being singletons. Sequences were derived from PBMCs, sampled around atezolizumab (anti-PD-L1) treatment. The receptors derive from a man between 65 and 85 years old with urothelial cancer. Both conserved end residues are part of each CDR3. The D gene is left open where the match is weak. Size values are once, few and many counts, or a class for expanded clones, and some rows have none.

d_gene,abundance,j_gene,v_gene,CDR3nt,CDR3aa
TRBD2,NA,TRBJ2-1,TRBV7-6,TGTGCCAGCAGCTTACGCGGGAGAAATTGGGTGCATGAGCAGTTCTTC,CASSLRGRNWVHEQFF
TRBD2,NA,TRBJ2-1,TRBV4-1,TGCGCCAGCAGCCTAACGGGACTAGCGGATGAGCAGTTCTTC,CASSLTGLADEQFF
NA,NA,TRBJ2-3,TRBV7-9,TGTGCCAGCAGCTTAGGACAGCCTAGCACAGATACGCAGTATTTT,CASSLGQPSTDTQYF
TRBD1,once,TRBJ1-4,TRBV30,TGTGCCTCCTCGGGACAGCATAATGAAAAACTGTTTTTT,CASSGQHNEKLFF
NA,few,TRBJ1-3,TRBV2,TGTGCCGGACAGTCTGGAAACACCATATATTTT,CAGQSGNTIYF
TRBD2,NA,TRBJ2-1,TRBV29-1,TGCAGCGGAAAACTAGCGGGTTGGGGGTCCCATGAGCAGTTCTTC,CSGKLAGWGSHEQFF
NA,NA,TRBJ1-1,TRBV15,TGTGCCACCAGCAGAGATGTCAGTATGAACACTGAAGCTTTCTTT,CATSRDVSMNTEAFF
TRBD1,NA,TRBJ1-4,TRBV5-1,TGCGCCAGCAGCTTGAGACAGGGGGCTGAAGAAAAACTGTTTTTT,CASSLRQGAEEKLFF
TRBD1,NA,TRBJ1-3,TRBV6-6,TGTGCCAGCAGCTCTGGGGGACAGAGCTCTGGAAACACCATATATTTT,CASSSGGQSSGNTIYF
TRBD2,few,TRBJ2-1,TRBV5-4,TGTGCCAGCAGCCACCCCACTAGCGCCCACAGTGAGCAGTTCTTC,CASSHPTSAHSEQFF
TRBD2,NA,TRBJ2-2,TRBV7-3,TGTGCCAGCAGCTTAATGGGCGGGAGCAACACCGGGGAGCTGTTTTTT,CASSLMGGSNTGELFF
TRBD1,NA,TRBJ1-3,TRBV6-1,TGTGCCAGCCAAAACAGGGGAAGTGGAAACACCATATATTTT,CASQNRGSGNTIYF
NA,once,TRBJ1-2,TRBV29-1,TGCAGCGTCCGTGGCGGGGATGGAGGCTACACCTTC,CSVRGGDGGYTF
NA,NA,TRBJ2-7,TRBV5-1,TGCGCCAGCAGCTTAAGACAGAGCTCCTACGAGCAGTACTTC,CASSLRQSSYEQYF
NA,NA,TRBJ1-2,TRBV7-9,TGTGCCAGCAGCTTAGCGCGAGGAGGGACGCCAAACTATGGCTACACCTTC,CASSLARGGTPNYGYTF
NA,NA,TRBJ1-2,TRBV5-4,TGTGCCAGCAGCAATAACCTACAGGAGACGGAGGGCTACACCTTC,CASSNNLQETEGYTF
TRBD2,NA,TRBJ2-1,TRBV11-2,TGTGCCAGCAGGTGGACTAGCGGAACCTACAATGAGCAGTTCTTC,CASRWTSGTYNEQFF
NA,NA,TRBJ1-3,TRBV5-6,TGTGCCAGCAGCACCACGGACAGCCTTGGAAACACCATATATTTT,CASSTTDSLGNTIYF
TRBD1,NA,TRBJ1-1,TRBV18,TGTGCCAGCTCACCACCGTCAGGGGGCGCAAACACTGAAGCTTTCTTT,CASSPPSGGANTEAFF
NA,NA,TRBJ2-1,TRBV30,TGTGCCTGGAGCAGCGATTTTCTTAATGAGCAGTTCTTC,CAWSSDFLNEQFF
NA,NA,TRBJ2-7,TRBV7-2,TGTGCCAGCAGCTTAATTTCAGGGATACGCTACGAGCAGTACTTC,CASSLISGIRYEQYF
NA,NA,TRBJ1-5,TRBV11-2,TGTGCCAGCAGCTTAGCACAGGATCAGCCCCAGCATTTT,CASSLAQDQPQHF
NA,NA,TRBJ2-7,TRBV12-1,TGTGCCAGCAGGATCCAGCGGGAGACGATCGAGCAGTACTTC,CASRIQRETIEQYF
NA,NA,TRBJ2-7,TRBV6-6,TGTGCCAGCAGTTATGGGAGTACTTACGAGCAGTACTTC,CASSYGSTYEQYF
TRBD2,NA,TRBJ2-1,TRBV19,TGTGCCAGTAGCTCTTGGGGCGGGAGGGACAATGAGCAGTTCTTC,CASSSWGGRDNEQFF
TRBD1,NA,TRBJ1-1,TRBV28,TGTGCCAGCAGTTTGGGACAGGCAACGAACACTGAAGCTTTCTTT,CASSLGQATNTEAFF
TRBD1,few,TRBJ1-5,TRBV19,TGTGCCAGTAGGGATAGGCAGGGGGAACAGCCCCAGCATTTT,CASRDRQGEQPQHF
NA,NA,TRBJ2-2,TRBV6-5,TGTGCCAGCAGCAGGGCCCTCCGGGACACCGGGGAGCTGTTTTTT,CASSRALRDTGELFF
NA,NA,TRBJ2-1,TRBV6-6,TGTGCCAGCAGTTATAACGGGGTCCAGCAGTTCTTC,CASSYNGVQQFF
TRBD1,NA,TRBJ1-2,TRBV6-1,TGTGCCAGCAGTCTCGGACAGGAATATGGCTACACCTTC,CASSLGQEYGYTF
NA,NA,TRBJ1-2,TRBV5-1,TGCGCCAGCAGCTTGGGACAGCCCTCTAACTATGGCTACACCTTC,CASSLGQPSNYGYTF
NA,NA,TRBJ1-5,TRBV21-1,TGTGCCAGCACTTCTCCGTGGACAGGGAAGAATCAGCCCCAGCATTTT,CASTSPWTGKNQPQHF
NA,NA,TRBJ2-7,TRBV28,TGTGCCGTCCTAAGTGGCCCAGCGGAGGCCTACGAGCAGTACTTC,CAVLSGPAEAYEQYF
NA,NA,TRBJ2-3,TRBV5-1,TGCGCCAGCAGCTATGGGGGGGCTAACGCTAGCCCGCAGTATTTT,CASSYGGANASPQYF
TRBD2,NA,TRBJ2-1,TRBV7-8,TGTGCCAGCAGCTCGGGACTAGCGGGAGGACAGCAGTTCTTC,CASSSGLAGGQQFF
NA,NA,TRBJ1-2,TRBV7-2,TGTGCCAGCACCCGAGTGGGGGGGGCCTATGGCTACACCTTC,CASTRVGGAYGYTF
NA,NA,TRBJ2-1,TRBV30,TGTGCCTGGATGTCGGTCCTTCCTAGGAATGAGCAGTTCTTC,CAWMSVLPRNEQFF
TRBD1,NA,TRBJ2-5,TRBV27,TGTGCCAGCAGTTTAGGACAGGGGGCGGGGACCCAGTACTTC,CASSLGQGAGTQYF
TRBD1,few,TRBJ1-1,TRBV11-3,TGTGCCAGCAGCCCAAGGACAGGGGGGAACACTGAAGCTTTCTTT,CASSPRTGGNTEAFF
NA,NA,TRBJ2-2,TRBV9,TGTGCCAGCAGCGTAGGTTCAGCGAACACCGGGGAGCTGTTTTTT,CASSVGSANTGELFF
NA,NA,TRBJ2-1,TRBV10-3,TGTGCCATATCTTTCGCGGTTGAGGCGGTCGATGAGCAGTTCTTC,CAISFAVEAVDEQFF
NA,NA,TRBJ2-1,TRBV5-6,TGTGCCAGCAGCACCCTAGAGGAGGACGAAAATGAGCAGTTCTTC,CASSTLEEDENEQFF
NA,NA,TRBJ1-2,TRBV20-1,TGCAGTGCTACTCCAGACTATGGCTACACCTTC,CSATPDYGYTF
TRBD2,NA,TRBJ2-5,TRBV19,TGTGCCAGTAGTTCGGGACTAGCGGACCCCCAGTACTTC,CASSSGLADPQYF
TRBD1,NA,TRBJ2-7,TRBV7-2,TGTGCCAGCAGCACCAAGGGACAGACCTACGAGCAGTACTTC,CASSTKGQTYEQYF
NA,once,TRBJ2-3,TRBV11-3,TGTGCCAGCAGCTTAGGTCAGCAGGGAGATACGCAGTATTTT,CASSLGQQGDTQYF
TRBD1,NA,TRBJ1-1,TRBV7-9,TGTGCCAGCAGCTTATGGACAGGGCCGGCCACTGAAGCTTTCTTT,CASSLWTGPATEAFF
NA,NA,TRBJ2-3,TRBV5-6,TGTGCCAGCAGCTTGGAGGGGATCTGGGCAGATACGCAGTATTTT,CASSLEGIWADTQYF
NA,few,TRBJ2-7,TRBV6-5,TGTGCCAGCAGCCGAGCAGCCACAGAGACCGAGCAGTACTTC,CASSRAATETEQYF
TRBD1,NA,TRBJ2-2,TRBV19,TGTGCCAGTAGTGTGATCGGGGACAGGGGGCGATACGGGGAGCTGTTTTTT,CASSVIGDRGRYGELFF
NA,NA,TRBJ2-7,TRBV6-1,TGTGCCAGCAGTATCGGGACTTTTTCCTACGAGCAGTACTTC,CASSIGTFSYEQYF
TRBD1,NA,TRBJ1-1,TRBV30,TGTGCCTGGAGTGTCGATTTTTCGGGACAGGGGCCAGGTGAAGCTTTCTTT,CAWSVDFSGQGPGEAFF
NA,NA,TRBJ2-1,TRBV20-1,TGCAGTGCTACGTTCAATGAGCAGTTCTTC,CSATFNEQFF
NA,NA,TRBJ2-7,TRBV28,TGTGCCAGCAGTTTCGGTGTTAGCGGCTACGAGCAGTACTTC,CASSFGVSGYEQYF